This T cell receptor (beta chain) was sequenced during a study of blood T cells in healthy people across ages. Overall study context: Researchers report that template switching captured about one barcoded beta molecule per two T cells. Study-wide results and limits: Naive CD4+ cell counts and diversity both ran higher in long-lived than in aged donors.

Every sample had a minimum of 6.5 million PBMCs isolated. With each sample, at least 5 micrograms of total RNA were extracted. Of note for this clonotype: The antigen is not known.

It was with a sample-barcoded 5' primer and a J-beta primer mix that a second PCR of roughly 7 to 11 cycles was run. MiXCR was run by TCRdb on the 5' RACE reads, yielding one entry per CDR3 protein. The sample has around 1.5 million distinct CDR3 sequences; around 39% are singletons. The origin of this receptor is a woman in her late teens or twenties in good health. Sequencing was carried out using blood.

The chain's CDR3 is CASSGAGTNEKLFF. As DNA, the CDR3 is TGTGCCAGCAGTGGAGCGGGTACTAATGAAAAACTGTTTTTT. The chain uses TRBV25-1 and TRBJ1-4; D call uncertain. The CDR3 totals 14 residues. The V end lost 4 bases, the J end lost 2 bases, and 8 bases lay between the germline ends. Germline assignment: CDR1 MGHDK and CDR2 SYGVNS.